The clone carrying this T cell receptor beta chain was picked up a small number of times. The entry originates in a study of cytomegalovirus exposure and HLA in healthy donors. CDR3 size: 13 residues. V shed 7 bases, J shed 5 bases, and the junction held 4 bases outside the gene matches. CDR1 is MDHEN and CDR2 is SYDVKM in the germline V gene. In nominal health when sampled, donors likely had unrecorded immune exposures nonetheless. PCR used 60 Vbeta primers and 13 Jbeta primers. Assay used: immunoSEQ multiplex PCR; TCRdb lists only in-frame clones, some missing. This table holds under 110,000 clones, approximately 82% found once.

This sequence was found in a man aged 40-55 years in good health and CMV-seronegative. The chain links TRBV28 to TRBJ2-2, with 7 bases identical to TRBD2. The sample taken for sequencing was PBMCs. CDR3 sequence: CASKKGGTGELFF. In DNA form, the CDR3 reads TGTGCCAGCAAGAAGGGAGGGACCGGGGAGCTGTTTTTT.